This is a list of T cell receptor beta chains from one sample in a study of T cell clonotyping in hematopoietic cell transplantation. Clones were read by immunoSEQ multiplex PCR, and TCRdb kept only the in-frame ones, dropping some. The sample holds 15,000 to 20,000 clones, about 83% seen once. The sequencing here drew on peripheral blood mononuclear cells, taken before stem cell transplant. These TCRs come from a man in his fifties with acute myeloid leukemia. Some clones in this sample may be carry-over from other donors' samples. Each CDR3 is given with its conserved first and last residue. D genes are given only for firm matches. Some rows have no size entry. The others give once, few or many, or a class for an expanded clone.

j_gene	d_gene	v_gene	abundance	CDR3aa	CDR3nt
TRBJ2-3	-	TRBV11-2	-	CASSIGLESTDTQYF	TGTGCCAGCAGCATCGGACTGGAAAGCACAGATACGCAGTATTTT
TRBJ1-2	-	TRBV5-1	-	CASRMDGANYGYTF	TGCGCCAGCAGGATGGACGGAGCTAACTATGGCTACACCTTC
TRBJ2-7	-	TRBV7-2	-	CASSSRGGYEQYF	TGTGCCAGCAGCTCAAGGGGGGGTTACGAGCAGTACTTC
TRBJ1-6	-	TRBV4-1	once	CASSQWERTLGTSPLHF	TGCGCCAGCAGCCAATGGGAAAGGACCTTGGGTACTTCACCCCTCCACTTT
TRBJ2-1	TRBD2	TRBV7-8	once	CASSSSLAGGYNEQFF	TGTGCCAGCAGCTCCTCGCTAGCGGGGGGTTACAATGAGCAGTTCTTC
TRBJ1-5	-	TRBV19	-	CASSIGIQPQHF	TGTGCCAGTAGTATAGGGATTCAGCCCCAGCATTTT
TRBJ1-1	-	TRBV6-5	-	CASSYSETGAQAFF	TGTGCCAGCAGTTACTCTGAGACAGGTGCCCAAGCTTTCTTT
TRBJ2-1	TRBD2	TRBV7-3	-	CASSDRLAGEQFF	TGTGCCAGCAGCGACCGACTAGCGGGTGAGCAGTTCTTC
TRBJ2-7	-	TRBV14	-	CASSQESGSQVVYEQYF	TGTGCCAGCAGCCAAGAAAGTGGGAGTCAGGTGGTCTACGAGCAGTACTTC
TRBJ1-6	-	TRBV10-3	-	CAISGRDQNSPLHF	TGTGCCATCAGTGGCCGGGACCAAAATTCACCCCTCCACTTT
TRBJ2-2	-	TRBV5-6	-	CASSITGNIGELFF	TGTGCCAGCAGCATTACAGGGAATATCGGGGAGCTGTTTTTT
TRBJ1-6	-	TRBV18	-	CASSPQGANNSPLHF	TGTGCCAGCTCACCCCAGGGCGCTAATAATTCACCCCTCCACTTT
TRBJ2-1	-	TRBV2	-	CASSEVTGFKQFF	TGTGCCAGCAGTGAAGTGACAGGCTTTAAGCAGTTCTTC
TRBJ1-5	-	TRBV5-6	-	CASSRLGPGSNQPQHF	TGTGCCAGCAGCCGGCTGGGCCCTGGGAGCAATCAGCCCCAGCATTTT
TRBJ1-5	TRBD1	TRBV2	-	CASSGQGVGNQPQHF	TGTGCCAGCAGTGGTCAGGGGGTGGGCAATCAGCCCCAGCATTTT
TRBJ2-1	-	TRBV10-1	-	CASSESRGSVYNEQFF	TGCGCCAGCAGTGAGTCGAGAGGGTCCGTGTACAATGAGCAGTTCTTC
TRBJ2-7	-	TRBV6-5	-	CASSLTLQGEQYF	TGTGCCAGCAGTTTAACCTTACAGGGAGAGCAGTACTTC
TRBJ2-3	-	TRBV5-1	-	CASSWQGILYDTQYF	TGCGCCAGCAGCTGGCAGGGTATCCTTTACGATACGCAGTATTTT
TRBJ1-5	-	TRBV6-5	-	CASSYSRGSNQPQHF	TGTGCCAGCAGTTACTCAAGGGGCAGCAATCAGCCCCAGCATTTT
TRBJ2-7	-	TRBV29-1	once	CSAKGISYEQYF	TGCAGCGCTAAGGGAATTTCGTACGAGCAGTACTTC
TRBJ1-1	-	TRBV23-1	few	CASSPLRRIRSSGTEAFF	TGCGCCAGCAGTCCATTAAGACGGATACGGTCGAGTGGGACTGAAGCTTTCTTT
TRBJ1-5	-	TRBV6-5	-	CASSYSGREGQPQHF	TGTGCCAGCAGTTACTCCGGGAGGGAGGGTCAGCCCCAGCATTTT